This entry lists 2 T cell receptor beta chains sequenced from one sample in a study of beta chain features in type 1 diabetes. Broader study findings: Among patients with Type 1 diabetes, TCRB CDR3s were moderately but significantly shorter in every one of the four CD4+ subsets.

Their antigens remain unidentified. The authors reverse transcribed all of the isolated RNA, so sequencing captured expressed TCRB transcripts. TCRdb's table, derived via immunoSEQ multiplex PCR, lists solely in-frame clones and lacks some. In the table there are roughly 700,000 clones, under 15% of which are singletons. Material for sequencing was naive CD4+ T cells from blood. These receptors originate from a man aged 18 to 29 with type 1 diabetes.

This clone was seen a handful of times. V usage is TRBV7-2 and J usage is TRBJ1-5; D is unclear. This CDR3 is 17 amino acids long. From germline, CDR1 is SGHTA and CDR2 FQGNSA. V lost 1 base, J lost 5 bases, and 18 bases lay in between. The CDR3 sequence is CASSLVVGGAKDQPQHF. CDR3 DNA: TGTGCCAGCAGCTTAGTCGTCGGCGGTGCTAAGGATCAGCCCCAGCATTTT.

In this sample, this clone turned up a few times. The chain joins TRBV30 to TRBJ2-7; possible D gene TRBD2, 5 bases. The CDR3 consists of 13 residues. V was cut by 5 bases and J by 0 bases, with 11 bases left in between. Germline-derived CDR1 and CDR2 are GTSNPN and SVGIG (reference sequence). The CDR3 bases are TGTGCCTGGCTAAGGGAGAGCTCCTACGAGCAGTACTTC. Encoded protein: CAWLRESSYEQYF.